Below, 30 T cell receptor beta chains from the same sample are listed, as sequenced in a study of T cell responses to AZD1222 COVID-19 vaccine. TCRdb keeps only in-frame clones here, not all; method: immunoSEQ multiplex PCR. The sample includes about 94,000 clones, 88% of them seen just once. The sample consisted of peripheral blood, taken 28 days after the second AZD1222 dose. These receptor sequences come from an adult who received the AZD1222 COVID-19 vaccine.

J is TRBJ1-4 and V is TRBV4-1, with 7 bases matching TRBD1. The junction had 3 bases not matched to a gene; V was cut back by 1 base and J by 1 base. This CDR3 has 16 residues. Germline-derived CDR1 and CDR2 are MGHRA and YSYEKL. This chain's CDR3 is CASSQGGDRTNEKLFF. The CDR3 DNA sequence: TGCGCCAGCAGCCAAGGTGGGGACAGAACTAATGAAAAACTGTTTTTT.

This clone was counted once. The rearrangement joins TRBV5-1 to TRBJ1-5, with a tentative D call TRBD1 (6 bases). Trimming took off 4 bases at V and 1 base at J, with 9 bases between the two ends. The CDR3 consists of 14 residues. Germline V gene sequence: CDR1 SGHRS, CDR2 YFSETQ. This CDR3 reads CASSEGTSNQPQHF. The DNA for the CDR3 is TGCGCCAGCAGCGAGGGGACAAGCAATCAGCCCCAGCATTTT.

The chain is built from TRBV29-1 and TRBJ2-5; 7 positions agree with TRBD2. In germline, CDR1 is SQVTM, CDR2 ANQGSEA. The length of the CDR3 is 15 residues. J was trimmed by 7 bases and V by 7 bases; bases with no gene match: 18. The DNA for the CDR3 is TGCAGCGCTGCGGGGTCTAGCGGCAGGGAGTGGACCCAGTACTTC. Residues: CSAAGSSGREWTQYF.

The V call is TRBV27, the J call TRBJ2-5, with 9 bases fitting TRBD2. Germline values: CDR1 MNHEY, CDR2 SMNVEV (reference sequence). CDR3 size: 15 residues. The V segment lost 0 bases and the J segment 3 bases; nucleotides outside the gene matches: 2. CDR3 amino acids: CASSLSSSGKETQYF. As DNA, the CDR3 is TGTGCCAGCAGTTTATCCTCTAGCGGGAAAGAGACCCAGTACTTC.

The CDR3 here is CASSVGAAGEQFF. The CDR3 DNA reads as TGTGCCAGCAGCGTAGGGGCTGCGGGGGAGCAGTTCTTC. The genes are TRBV9 and TRBJ2-1; TRBD2 is a possible D gene (6 bases). CDR3 length: 13 residues. Germline loops: CDR1 SGDLS, CDR2 YYNGEE. V was clipped by 0 bases and J by 10 bases, with 11 bases between them. The variable domain in full, completed from reference TRBV9 and TRBJ2-1, reads DSGVTQTPKHLITATGQRVTLRCSPRSGDLSVYWYQQSLDQGLQFLIQYYNGEERAKGNILERFSAQQFPDLHSELNLSSLELGDSALYFCASSVGAAGEQFFGPGTRLTVL.

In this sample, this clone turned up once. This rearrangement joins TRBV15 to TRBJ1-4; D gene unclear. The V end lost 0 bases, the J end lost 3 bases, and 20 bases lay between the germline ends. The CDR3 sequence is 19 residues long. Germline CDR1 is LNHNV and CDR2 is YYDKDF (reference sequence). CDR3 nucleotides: TGTGCCACCAGCAGAGATATGGGCAGGAATCGCATAGCTAATGAAAAACTGTTTTTT. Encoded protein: CATSRDMGRNRIANEKLFF.

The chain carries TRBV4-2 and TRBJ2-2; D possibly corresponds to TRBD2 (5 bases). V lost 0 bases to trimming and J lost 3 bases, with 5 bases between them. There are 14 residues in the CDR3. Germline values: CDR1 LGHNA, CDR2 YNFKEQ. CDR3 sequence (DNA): TGTGCCAGCAGCCAAGAGAGGGACACCGGGGAGCTGTTTTTT. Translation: CASSQERDTGELFF.

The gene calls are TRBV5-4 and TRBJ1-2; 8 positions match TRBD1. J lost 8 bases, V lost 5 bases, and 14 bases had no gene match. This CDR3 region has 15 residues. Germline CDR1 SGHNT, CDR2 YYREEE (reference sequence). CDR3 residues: CASSFPGQALVGYTF. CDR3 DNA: TGTGCCAGCAGTTTTCCGGGACAGGCCTTAGTAGGCTACACCTTC.

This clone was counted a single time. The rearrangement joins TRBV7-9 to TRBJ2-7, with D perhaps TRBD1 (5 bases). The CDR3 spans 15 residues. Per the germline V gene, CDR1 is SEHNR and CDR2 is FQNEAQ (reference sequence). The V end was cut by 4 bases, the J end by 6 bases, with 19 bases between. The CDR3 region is CASSSPGQIGREQYF. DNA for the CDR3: TGTGCCAGCAGCTCCCCCGGACAAATTGGTCGCGAGCAGTACTTC. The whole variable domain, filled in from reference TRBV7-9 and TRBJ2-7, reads DTGVSQNPRHKITKRGQNVTFRCDPISEHNRLYWYRQTLGQGPEFLTYFQNEAQLEKSRLLSDRFSAERPKGSFSTLEIQRTEQGDSAMYLCASSSPGQIGREQYFGPGTRLTVT.

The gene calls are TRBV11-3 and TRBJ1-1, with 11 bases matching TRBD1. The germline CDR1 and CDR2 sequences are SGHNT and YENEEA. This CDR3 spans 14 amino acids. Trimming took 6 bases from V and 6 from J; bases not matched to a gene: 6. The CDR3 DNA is TGTGCCAGCAGGGCCCTGGGACAGGGGGCTGAAGCTTTCTTT. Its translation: CASRALGQGAEAFF.

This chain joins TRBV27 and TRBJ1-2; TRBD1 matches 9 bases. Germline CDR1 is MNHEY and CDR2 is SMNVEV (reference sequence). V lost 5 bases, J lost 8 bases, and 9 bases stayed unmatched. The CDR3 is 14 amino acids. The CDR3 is CASSLGQGFEGYTF. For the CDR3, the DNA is TGTGCCAGCAGTCTGGGACAGGGTTTCGAGGGCTACACCTTC.

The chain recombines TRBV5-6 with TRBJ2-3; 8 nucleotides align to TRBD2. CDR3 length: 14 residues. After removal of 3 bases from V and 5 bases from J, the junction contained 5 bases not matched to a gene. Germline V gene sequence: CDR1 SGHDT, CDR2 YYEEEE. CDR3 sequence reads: CASSSQAGEDTQYF. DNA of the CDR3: TGTGCCAGCAGCTCCCAAGCGGGGGAAGATACGCAGTATTTT.

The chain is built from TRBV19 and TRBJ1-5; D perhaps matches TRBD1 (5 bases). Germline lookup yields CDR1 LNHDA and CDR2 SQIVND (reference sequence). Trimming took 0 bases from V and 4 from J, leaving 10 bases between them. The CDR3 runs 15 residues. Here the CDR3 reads CASSIDPRGNQPQHF. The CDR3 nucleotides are TGTGCCAGTAGTATAGATCCAAGGGGTAATCAGCCCCAGCATTTT.

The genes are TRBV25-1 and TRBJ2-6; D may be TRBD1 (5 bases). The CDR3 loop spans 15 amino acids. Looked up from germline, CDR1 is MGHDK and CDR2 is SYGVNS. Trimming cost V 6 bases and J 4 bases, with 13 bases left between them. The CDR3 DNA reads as TGTGCCAGCAGCCCAGGGTTGGGGGGGGCCAACGTCCTGACTTTC. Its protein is CASSPGLGGANVLTF.

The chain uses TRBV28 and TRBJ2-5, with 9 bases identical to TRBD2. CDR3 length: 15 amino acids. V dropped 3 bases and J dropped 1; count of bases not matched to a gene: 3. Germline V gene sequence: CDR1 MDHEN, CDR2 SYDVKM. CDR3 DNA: TGTGCCAGCAGTTTTCTAGCGGGACTCCAAGAGACCCAGTACTTC. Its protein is CASSFLAGLQETQYF.

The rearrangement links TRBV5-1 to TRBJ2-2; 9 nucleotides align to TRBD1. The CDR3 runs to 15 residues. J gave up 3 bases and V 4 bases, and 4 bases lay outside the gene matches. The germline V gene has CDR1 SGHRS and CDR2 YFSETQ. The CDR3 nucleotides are TGCGCCAGCAGCGCGGGGACAGGGCACACCGGGGAGCTGTTTTTT. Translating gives CASSAGTGHTGELFF.

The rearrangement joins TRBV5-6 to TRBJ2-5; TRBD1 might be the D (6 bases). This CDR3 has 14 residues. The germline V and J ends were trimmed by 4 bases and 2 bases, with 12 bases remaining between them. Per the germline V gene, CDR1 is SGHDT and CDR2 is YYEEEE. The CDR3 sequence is CASSLRGWQETQYF. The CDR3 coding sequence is TGTGCCAGCAGCCTCAGGGGCTGGCAAGAGACCCAGTACTTC. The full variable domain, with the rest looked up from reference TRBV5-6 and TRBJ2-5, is DAGVTQSPTHLIKTRGQQVTLRCSPKSGHDTVSWYQQALGQGPQFIFQYYEEEERQRGNFPDRFSGHQFPNYSSELNVNALLLGDSALYLCASSLRGWQETQYFGPGTRLLVL.

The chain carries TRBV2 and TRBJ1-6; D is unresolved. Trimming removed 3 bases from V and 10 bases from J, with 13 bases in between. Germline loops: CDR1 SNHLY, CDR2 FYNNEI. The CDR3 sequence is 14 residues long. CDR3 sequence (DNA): TGTGCCAGCAGTGAGGTGGGTCGAGTATCACCCCTCCACTTT. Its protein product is CASSEVGRVSPLHF.

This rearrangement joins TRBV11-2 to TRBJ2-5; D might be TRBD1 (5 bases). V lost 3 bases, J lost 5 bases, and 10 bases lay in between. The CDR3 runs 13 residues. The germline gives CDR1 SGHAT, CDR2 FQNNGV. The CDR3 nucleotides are TGTGCCAGCAGCTTTTTAGGGGTGGAGACCCAGTACTTC. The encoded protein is CASSFLGVETQYF.

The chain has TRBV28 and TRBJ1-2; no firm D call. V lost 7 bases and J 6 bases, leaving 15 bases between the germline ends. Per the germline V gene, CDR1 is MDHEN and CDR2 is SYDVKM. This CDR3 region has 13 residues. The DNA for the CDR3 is TGTGCCAGCAATAGGCCGGAGGAGGATGGCTACACCTTC. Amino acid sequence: CASNRPEEDGYTF.

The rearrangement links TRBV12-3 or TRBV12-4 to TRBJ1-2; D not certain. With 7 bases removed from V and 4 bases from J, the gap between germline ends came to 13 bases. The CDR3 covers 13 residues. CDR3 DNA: TGTGCCAGCACCCTCCGGGTGGGCTATGGCTACACCTTC. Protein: CASTLRVGYGYTF.

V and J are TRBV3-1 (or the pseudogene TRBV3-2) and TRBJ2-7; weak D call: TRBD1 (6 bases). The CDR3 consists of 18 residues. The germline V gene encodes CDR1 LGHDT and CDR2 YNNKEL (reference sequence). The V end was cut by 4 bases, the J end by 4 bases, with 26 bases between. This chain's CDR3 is CASSPETGPKVPPYEQYF. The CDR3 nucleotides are TGTGCCAGCAGCCCTGAGACAGGCCCCAAGGTCCCTCCTTACGAGCAGTACTTC.

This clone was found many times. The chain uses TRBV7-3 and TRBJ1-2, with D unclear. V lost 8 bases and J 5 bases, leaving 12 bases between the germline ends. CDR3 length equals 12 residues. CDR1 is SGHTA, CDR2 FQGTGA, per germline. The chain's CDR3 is CASDGSGYGYTF. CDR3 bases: TGTGCCAGCGATGGCAGCGGATATGGCTACACCTTC.

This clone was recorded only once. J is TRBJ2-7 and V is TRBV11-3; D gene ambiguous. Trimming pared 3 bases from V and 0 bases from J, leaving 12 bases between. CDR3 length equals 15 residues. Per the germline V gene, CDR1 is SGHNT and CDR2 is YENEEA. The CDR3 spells CASSFPARSSYEQYF. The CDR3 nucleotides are TGTGCCAGCAGCTTTCCTGCCAGGAGCTCCTACGAGCAGTACTTC.

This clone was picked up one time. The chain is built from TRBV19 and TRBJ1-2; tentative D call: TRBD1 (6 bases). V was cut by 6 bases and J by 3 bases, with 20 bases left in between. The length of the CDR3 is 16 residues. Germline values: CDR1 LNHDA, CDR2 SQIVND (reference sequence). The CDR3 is CASRLVGGFRDYGYTF. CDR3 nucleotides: TGTGCCAGTAGGCTTGTGGGGGGCTTTAGGGACTATGGCTACACCTTC.

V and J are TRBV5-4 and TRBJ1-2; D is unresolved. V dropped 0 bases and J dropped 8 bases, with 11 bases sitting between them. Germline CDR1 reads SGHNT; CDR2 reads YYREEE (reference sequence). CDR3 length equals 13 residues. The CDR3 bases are TGTGCCAGCAGCTTGGACCGTTGGGGAGGCTACACCTTC. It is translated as CASSLDRWGGYTF.

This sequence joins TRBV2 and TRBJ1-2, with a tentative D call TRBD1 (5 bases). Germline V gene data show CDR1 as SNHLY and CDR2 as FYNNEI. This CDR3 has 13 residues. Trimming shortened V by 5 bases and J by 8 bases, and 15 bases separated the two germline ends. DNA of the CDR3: TGTGCCAGCAGTACAGGATCAGTGGGGGGCTACACCTTC. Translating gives CASSTGSVGGYTF.

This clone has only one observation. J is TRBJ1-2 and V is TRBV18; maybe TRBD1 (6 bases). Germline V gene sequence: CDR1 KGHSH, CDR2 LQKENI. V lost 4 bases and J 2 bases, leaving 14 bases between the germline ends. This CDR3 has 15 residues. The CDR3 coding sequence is TGTGCCAGCTCACGCGGGACAACTGACAACTATGGCTACACCTTC. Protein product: CASSRGTTDNYGYTF.

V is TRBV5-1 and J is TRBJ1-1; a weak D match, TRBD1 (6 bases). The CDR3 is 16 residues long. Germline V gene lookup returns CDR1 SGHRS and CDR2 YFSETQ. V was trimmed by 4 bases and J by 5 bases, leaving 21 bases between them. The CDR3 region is CASSRDRSQGLTEAFF. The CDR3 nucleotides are TGCGCCAGCAGCAGAGACAGGAGCCAAGGTCTTACTGAAGCTTTCTTT.

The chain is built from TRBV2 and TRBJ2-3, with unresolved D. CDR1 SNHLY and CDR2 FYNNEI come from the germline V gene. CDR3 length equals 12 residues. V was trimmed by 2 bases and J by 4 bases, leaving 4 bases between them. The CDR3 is CASSELADTQYF. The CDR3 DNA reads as TGTGCCAGCAGTGAACTGGCAGATACGCAGTATTTT.